This T cell receptor beta chain was captured in a study of a mutant IDH1 vaccine in newly diagnosed glioma. Across the study: Patients received vaccination from 4-6 weeks after radiotherapy alone, or with temozolomide cycles. The V12 visit happened in week 35, and the V13 visit happened in week 47. Of treated patients, around 62% were men and roughly 38% women, averaging around 42 years.

Time point: week 47, end of study. It was 300 ug of mutant IDH1 20-mer peptide that made up each vaccine dose, given with topical imiquimod. In weeks 1, 3, 5, 7, 11, 15, 19 and 23, patients were vaccinated. The protocol was immunoSEQ multiplex PCR, while the TCRdb copy is restricted to in-frame clones and leaves out a portion. The data contain fewer than 55,000 clones, less than 75% of them seen just once; the ten biggest clones take up roughly 5%. Details on this clone: Its specificity is unknown.

The V gene end was trimmed by 4 bases and the J gene end by 6 bases; junction bases not matched to a gene: 12. The length of the CDR3 is 16 residues. The germline CDR1 and CDR2 sequences are SGHNT and YYREEE (reference sequence). The material sequenced was peripheral blood mononuclear cells (PBMCs), taken from a glioma patient whose treatment included an IDH1 peptide vaccine. The clonotype was recovered from a man aged 40-49 years with glioma. Some clones in this sample may be carry-over from other donors' samples. This chain joins TRBV5-4 and TRBJ2-4; 8 bases fit TRBD2. This chain's CDR3 is CASSPTPGGPRNIQYF. The CDR3 DNA reads as TGTGCCAGCAGCCCCACCCCGGGGGGGCCTAGAAACATTCAGTACTTC.